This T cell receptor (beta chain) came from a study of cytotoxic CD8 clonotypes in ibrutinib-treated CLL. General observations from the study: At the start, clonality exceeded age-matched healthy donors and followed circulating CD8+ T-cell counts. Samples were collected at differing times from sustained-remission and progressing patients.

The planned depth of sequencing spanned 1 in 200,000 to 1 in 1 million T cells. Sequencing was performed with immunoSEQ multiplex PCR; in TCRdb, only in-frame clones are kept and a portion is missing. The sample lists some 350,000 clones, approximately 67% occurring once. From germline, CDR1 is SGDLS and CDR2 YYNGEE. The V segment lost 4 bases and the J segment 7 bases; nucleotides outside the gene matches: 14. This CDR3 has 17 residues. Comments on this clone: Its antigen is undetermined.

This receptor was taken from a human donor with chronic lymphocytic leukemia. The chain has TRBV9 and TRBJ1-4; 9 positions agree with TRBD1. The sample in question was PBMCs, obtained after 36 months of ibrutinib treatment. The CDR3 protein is CASSPTGQGLFSEKLFF. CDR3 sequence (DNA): TGTGCCAGCAGCCCTACGGGACAGGGTTTGTTTAGTGAAAAACTGTTTTTT.